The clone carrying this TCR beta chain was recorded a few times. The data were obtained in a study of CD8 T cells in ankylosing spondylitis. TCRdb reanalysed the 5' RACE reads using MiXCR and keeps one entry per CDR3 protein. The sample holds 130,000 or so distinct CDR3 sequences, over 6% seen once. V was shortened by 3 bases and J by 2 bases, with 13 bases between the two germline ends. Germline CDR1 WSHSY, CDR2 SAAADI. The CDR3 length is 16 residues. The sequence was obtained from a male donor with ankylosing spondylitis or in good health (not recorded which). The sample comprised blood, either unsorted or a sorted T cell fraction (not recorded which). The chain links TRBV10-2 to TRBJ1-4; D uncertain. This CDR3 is CASSEGLRMTNEKLFF. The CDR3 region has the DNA TGCGCCAGCAGTGAAGGGCTAAGGATGACTAATGAAAAACTGTTTTTT.